The subject of this entry is one T cell receptor (beta chain). This specimen belongs to a study of blood T cell repertoires in COVID-19. The overall study: COVID-19 samples from acute and convalescent phases originated in the United States, Italy and Spain. PBMCs, B-cell-depleted T cells, or T cells were the source of the cDNA or gDNA that made up the material.

Original handling: Reference gene primer amplification gave estimated nucleated cell counts. Libraries were prepared by immunoSEQ multiplex PCR; TCRdb keeps only in-frame clonotypes and omits some of them. The V and J calls and clone size come from that table; D and trimming were worked out from the DNA. In the table there are about 80,000 clones, around 79% of which are singletons. Looked up from germline, CDR1 is SGHNT and CDR2 is YYREEE (reference sequence). CDR3 length: 11 residues. V lost 0 bases and J lost 8, with 5 bases in between. Sequenced input: peripheral blood. This chain links TRBV5-4 with TRBJ1-1; weak D call: TRBD1 (5 bases). This sequence was found in a human donor in a cohort sampled during active COVID-19. CDR3 loop: CASSLGQEAFF. The CDR3 nucleotides are TGTGCCAGCAGCTTGGGACAGGAAGCTTTCTTT.